These 16 T cell receptor beta chains were all obtained from the same sample, sequenced in a study of identical twins. One entry per CDR3 protein results from TCRdb running MiXCR on the 5' RACE reads. The sample shows fewer than 900,000 distinct CDR3 sequences, 18% of them seen only once. This sample was shared with a second study, whose subject was T cells expressing NK-cell markers.

The sequenced material came from PBMCs. Every receptor here comes from a woman between 18 and 29 years old in good health.

The gene calls are TRBV5-6 and TRBJ2-2; D possibly corresponds to TRBD2 (5 bases). This CDR3 has 12 residues. The V gene's germline CDR1 is SGHDT and CDR2 YYEEEE. The ends were cut back, 4 bases at V and 4 bases at J, with 5 bases in the middle. DNA of the CDR3: TGTGCCAGCAGCGAGGGCACCGGGGAGCTGTTTTTT. This gives the protein CASSEGTGELFF.

This chain links TRBV6-5 with TRBJ2-1, with a possible D match to TRBD1 (5 bases). The germline V gene encodes CDR1 MNHEY and CDR2 SVGAGI. V lost 0 bases and J lost 6, with 9 bases in between. CDR3 length: 14 amino acids. Here the CDR3 reads CASSYSQGSNEQFF. CDR3 nucleotides: TGTGCCAGCAGTTACTCGCAGGGTAGCAATGAGCAGTTCTTC.

This clonotype has more than one count but fewer than ten. The chain uses TRBV10-3 and TRBJ2-5, with 7 bases aligning to TRBD1. Per germline, CDR1 ENHRY and CDR2 SYGVKD. The CDR3 covers 15 residues. The J segment lost 4 bases and the V segment lost 5 bases, leaving 10 bases of the junction unmatched. The CDR3 DNA follows: TGTGCCATCAGTCCACAGGGGACCCCCGGAGAGACCCAGTACTTC. It codes for CAISPQGTPGETQYF.

The rearrangement uses TRBV12-3 or TRBV12-4 and TRBJ1-2, with 11 bases matching TRBD1. This CDR3 has 15 residues. J lost 1 base, V lost 5 bases, and 3 bases had no gene match. The CDR3: CASSGQGALNYGYTF. In DNA form, the CDR3 reads TGTGCCAGCAGTGGACAGGGGGCGCTTAACTATGGCTACACCTTC.

The CDR3, as DNA: TGTGCCAGCAACCCATGGGACACTGAAGCTTTCTTT. It is translated as CASNPWDTEAFF. The J gene is TRBJ1-1, the V gene TRBV12-3 or TRBV12-4; D is undetermined. This CDR3 is 12 amino acids long. V lost 7 bases, J lost 3 bases, and 9 bases lay in between.

The V and J genes are TRBV29-1 and TRBJ2-7; D might be TRBD1 (5 bases). The CDR3 is 14 residues long. Germline V CDR1 and CDR2: SQVTM, ANQGSEA. V was pared by 4 bases and J by 6 bases, with 19 bases between. The CDR3 sequence is CSVADAGPGSEQYF. The CDR3 DNA sequence: TGCAGCGTTGCTGACGCAGGGCCAGGAAGCGAGCAGTACTTC.

This clonotype was seen a few times. This rearrangement joins TRBV20-1 to TRBJ1-2; D gene unclear. The ends were cut back, 3 bases at V and 4 bases at J, with 18 bases in the middle. Germline V CDR1 and CDR2: DFQATT, SNEGSKA (reference sequence). CDR3 size: 15 residues. CDR3: CSASSKAAVGYGYTF. The CDR3 region has the DNA TGCAGTGCTAGTTCAAAGGCGGCAGTTGGCTATGGCTACACCTTC.

The chain couples TRBV12-3 or TRBV12-4 to TRBJ1-1; D may be TRBD1 (6 bases). The CDR3 is made up of 12 amino acids. Trimming pared 3 bases from V and 11 bases from J, leaving 13 bases between. CDR3 sequence reads: CASSFGRGDAFF. CDR3 coding DNA: TGTGCCAGCAGTTTCGGCAGGGGAGACGCTTTCTTT.

The genes are TRBV20-1 and TRBJ2-2; a weak D match, TRBD1 (5 bases). Per germline, CDR1 DFQATT and CDR2 SNEGSKA (reference sequence). The ends were cut back, 1 base at V and 5 bases at J, with 14 bases in the middle. The CDR3 totals 15 residues. The DNA of the CDR3 is TGCAGTGCTAGAGGGGGCGGCAGTGCTACCGGGGAGCTGTTTTTT. It specifies CSARGGGSATGELFF.

V usage is TRBV5-1 and J usage is TRBJ2-1; D is ambiguous. The germline V gene has CDR1 SGHRS and CDR2 YFSETQ. The CDR3 sequence is 13 residues long. Trimming removed 0 bases from V and 5 bases from J, with 6 bases in between. CDR3 sequence reads: CASSLDQDNEQFF. As DNA, the CDR3 is TGCGCCAGCAGCTTGGATCAGGACAATGAGCAGTTCTTC.

This clonotype was counted ten times or more. The chain combines TRBV12-3 or TRBV12-4 with TRBJ1-1; 8 bases agree with TRBD1. This CDR3 spans 13 amino acids. Trimming cost V 5 bases and J 9 bases; bases outside gene matches: 8. The CDR3 sequence is CASSIGQGDKAFF. The CDR3 coding sequence is TGTGCCAGCAGTATCGGACAGGGAGATAAAGCTTTCTTT.

In this sample, this clonotype turned up many times. The chain carries TRBV29-1 and TRBJ2-7; D unresolved. The CDR3 sequence is 12 residues long. Per the germline V gene, CDR1 is SQVTM and CDR2 is ANQGSEA. V shed 0 bases and J shed 1 base, with 4 bases lying between them. The CDR3 bases are TGCAGCGTTGAAGACGGTTCCTACGAGCAGTACTTC. Protein: CSVEDGSYEQYF.

This clonotype has a count of ten or more. V usage is TRBV5-1 and J usage is TRBJ1-4; TRBD1 aligns across 10 bases. The CDR3 extends over 14 amino acids. Germline CDR1 and CDR2: SGHRS and YFSETQ. The V and J ends lost 7 bases and 7 bases, in that order; junction bases with no gene match: 7. The CDR3 DNA reads TGCGCCAGCTCCCTAGACAGGGGGCCTGAAAAACTGTTTTTT. The encoded protein is CASSLDRGPEKLFF. The whole variable domain, filled in from reference TRBV5-1 and TRBJ1-4, reads KAGVTQTPRYLIKTRGQQVTLSCSPISGHRSVSWYQQTPGQGLQFLFEYFSETQRNKGNFPGRFSGRQFSNSRSEMNVSTLELGDSALYLCASSLDRGPEKLFFGSGTQLSVL.

The rearrangement joins TRBV10-2 to TRBJ2-4; 9 bases fit TRBD1. Germline trimming cut 3 bases from V and 8 bases from J; bases unmatched to any gene: 5. There are 14 residues in the CDR3. Germline CDR1 and CDR2: WSHSY and SAAADI. CDR3 region: CASSDTGGAYIQYF. The CDR3 DNA sequence: TGCGCCAGCAGTGATACAGGGGGCGCATACATTCAGTACTTC.

This clonotype appeared a few times. V usage is TRBV27 and J usage is TRBJ2-1; 8 nucleotides align to TRBD1. Germline V lookup: CDR1 MNHEY, CDR2 SMNVEV (reference sequence). V lost 3 bases, J lost 6 bases, and 10 bases stayed unmatched. The CDR3 is 16 residues long. CDR3 in amino acids: CASSFYTGGIRNEQFF. CDR3 DNA: TGTGCCAGCAGTTTTTATACAGGGGGGATTCGCAATGAGCAGTTCTTC.

This clonotype showed up just a few times. CDR3 in amino acids: CSARGDFDYGYTF. CDR3 sequence (DNA): TGCAGTGCTAGAGGTGACTTTGACTATGGCTACACCTTC. This chain connects TRBV20-1 to TRBJ1-2, with D hard to call. Germline CDR1 reads DFQATT; CDR2 reads SNEGSKA (reference sequence). The ends were cut back, 1 base at V and 3 bases at J, with 9 bases in the middle. The CDR3 runs to 13 residues.